Presented here are 22 T cell receptor beta chains from one specimen sequenced in a study of blood T cells in healthy people across ages. Alongside a J-beta primer mix, a sample-barcoded 5' primer served in a second PCR lasting about 7 to 11 cycles. TCRdb analysed the 5' RACE reads with MiXCR anew, one entry per CDR3 protein. The sample holds 1.5 million to 2 million distinct CDR3 sequences, 25% to 30% seen once. Sequencing was performed on blood. These receptor sequences come from a woman aged 30 to 39 in good health.

This clonotype was detected only a few times. The chain joins TRBV6-6 to TRBJ2-1, with TRBD2 matching 7 bases. This CDR3 is built from 16 residues. The V gene end was trimmed by 0 bases and the J gene end by 10 bases; junction bases not matched to a gene: 12. Germline CDR1 and CDR2: MNHNY and SVGAGI (reference sequence). The CDR3 region is CASSYSVGGSGGEQFF. The CDR3 DNA reads as TGTGCCAGCAGTTACTCTGTCGGCGGGAGCGGTGGAGAGCAGTTCTTC.

V gene TRBV10-3 combines with J gene TRBJ1-6; D unresolved. The germline CDR1 and CDR2 sequences are ENHRY and SYGVKD. The V and J ends lost 11 bases and 8 bases respectively, with 13 bases between them. The CDR3 is 12 amino acids. The CDR3 region is CAAQSQYSPLHF. DNA for the CDR3: TGTGCCGCCCAGTCCCAGTATTCACCCCTCCACTTT.

The J gene is TRBJ2-1, the V gene TRBV20-1; TRBD2 agrees at 10 bases. The ends lost 8 bases at V and 4 bases at J; junction bases unmatched: 11. This CDR3 contains 15 residues. The germline V gene encodes CDR1 DFQATT and CDR2 SNEGSKA (reference sequence). The CDR3: CSPIAGGSLYNEQFF. Here the CDR3 DNA reads TGCAGTCCCATAGCGGGAGGCTCCCTTTACAATGAGCAGTTCTTC.

This clonotype was seen more than once but under ten times. The chain couples TRBV21-1 to TRBJ2-7; TRBD2, the table's D call, lacks a check against the DNA. TRBV21-1 is shown as a pseudogene. The CDR3 has 13 amino acids. The chain's CDR3 is CAPERRGFYEQYF. The DNA for the CDR3 is TGTGCCCCCGAGAGGCGGGGATTCTACGAGCAGTACTTC.

This clonotype was picked up a small number of times. The genes are TRBV5-1 and TRBJ1-5, with 7 bases matching TRBD1. V lost 5 bases and J lost 3; bases outside the gene matches: 14. This CDR3 region has 17 residues. Germline lookup yields CDR1 SGHRS and CDR2 YFSETQ. The CDR3 sequence is CASSLPHDRVANQPQHF. In DNA form, the CDR3 reads TGCGCCAGCAGTCTACCTCACGACAGGGTGGCCAATCAGCCCCAGCATTTT.

This clonotype was seen many times. The rearrangement links TRBV10-3 to TRBJ2-7; D unresolved. The germline V gene encodes CDR1 ENHRY and CDR2 SYGVKD. This CDR3 has 14 residues. Trimming shortened V by 3 bases and J by 3 bases, and 12 bases separated the two germline ends. The CDR3: CAISEDRMGYEQYF. CDR3 nucleotides: TGTGCCATCAGTGAAGACCGGATGGGCTACGAGCAGTACTTC.

Many counts were recorded for this clonotype. The chain recombines TRBV7-2 with TRBJ1-2; TRBD1 is a possible D gene (5 bases). Trimming stripped 0 bases from V and 6 bases from J, with 23 bases between. CDR3 length equals 18 residues. Germline CDR1 is SGHTA and CDR2 is FQGNSA. CDR3 amino acids: CASSLAMGDGATGHGYTF. CDR3 coding DNA: TGTGCCAGCAGCTTAGCGATGGGGGACGGCGCCACGGGGCATGGCTACACCTTC.

This clonotype was detected a few times. The chain is built from TRBV20-1 and TRBJ2-5; D not resolved. Trimming removed 6 bases from V and 5 bases from J, with 13 bases in between. The CDR3 is 12 amino acids. Germline V gene sequence: CDR1 DFQATT, CDR2 SNEGSKA (reference sequence). CDR3 in amino acids: CSASLPGETQYF. The CDR3 coding sequence is TGCAGTGCCAGCCTGCCAGGCGAGACCCAGTACTTC.

The chain links TRBV5-1 to TRBJ2-5; 12 positions agree with TRBD2. Germline CDR1 and CDR2: SGHRS and YFSETQ. The CDR3 is made up of 15 amino acids. The trim removed 3 bases at V and 11 bases at J, leaving 11 bases unmatched. The CDR3 loop is CASSSSSGGAGEQYF. The DNA for the CDR3 is TGCGCCAGCAGCTCATCTAGCGGGGGGGCCGGAGAGCAGTACTTC.

This clonotype was counted between two and nine times. The chain uses TRBV10-1 and TRBJ2-2, with D possibly TRBD1 on 5 matching bases. V was clipped by 5 bases and J by 5 bases, with 15 bases between them. This CDR3 is 15 amino acids long. The germline CDR1 and CDR2 sequences are WNHNN and SYGVQD (reference sequence). CDR3 DNA sequence: TGCGCCAGCAGTCCCAGTCAGGGTTGGACCGGGGAGCTGTTTTTT. It encodes CASSPSQGWTGELFF.

This clonotype was observed a few times. The genes are TRBV6-1 and TRBJ1-1; D gene ambiguous. There are 13 residues in the CDR3. Germline loops: CDR1 MNHNS, CDR2 SASEGT. V lost 7 bases and J lost 3, with 12 bases in between. Here the CDR3 reads CASNLGGDTEAFF. CDR3 DNA: TGTGCCAGCAACCTCGGCGGGGACACTGAAGCTTTCTTT.

This clonotype was counted many times. J is TRBJ1-2 and V is TRBV10-3; D remains ambiguous. The CDR3 sequence is 14 residues long. The germline V gene encodes CDR1 ENHRY and CDR2 SYGVKD. V lost 3 bases and J 3 bases, leaving 11 bases between the germline ends. Written as DNA, the CDR3 is TGTGCCATCAGTGATAAGGGTAGGGACTATGGCTACACCTTC. Its translation is CAISDKGRDYGYTF.

This chain joins TRBV20-1 and TRBJ1-2; 7 bases line up with TRBD1. This CDR3 is 12 amino acids long. CDR1 and CDR2 from the germline V gene are DFQATT and SNEGSKA (reference sequence). The V gene end was trimmed by 6 bases and the J gene end by 12 bases; junction bases not matched to a gene: 13. CDR3 DNA: TGCAGTGCCGACAGGGCCTCCTACGGCCACACCTTC. Its translation is CSADRASYGHTF.

The chain uses TRBV5-1 and TRBJ2-1; 10 bases match TRBD2. With 0 bases clipped from V and 7 bases from J, the junction kept 7 bases outside the gene matches. Germline V gene data show CDR1 as SGHRS and CDR2 as YFSETQ. The CDR3 consists of 16 residues. CDR3 coding DNA: TGCGCCAGCAGCTTGGAGGGACTAGCGAATCGGAATGAGCAGTTCTTC. Translated, it gives CASSLEGLANRNEQFF.

This clonotype was counted between two and nine times. The chain has TRBV27 and TRBJ2-2; 7 nucleotides match TRBD2. The CDR3 runs 16 residues. Germline CDR1 reads MNHEY; CDR2 reads SMNVEV (reference sequence). V was clipped by 3 bases and J by 9 bases; unmatched bases: 13. This chain's CDR3 is CASSFSSGPFSRELFF. The CDR3 nucleotides read TGTGCCAGCAGTTTCTCTAGCGGCCCATTCTCTCGGGAGCTGTTTTTT.

The chain links TRBV29-1 to TRBJ1-2, with a possible D match to TRBD1 (6 bases). Germline V gene sequence: CDR1 SQVTM, CDR2 ANQGSEA. Trimming pared 3 bases from V and 4 bases from J, leaving 9 bases between. CDR3 size: 12 residues. The DNA for the CDR3 is TGCAGCGTTGATGAGGGGGGCTATGGCTACACCTTC. Its protein product is CSVDEGGYGYTF.

The table lists this clonotype with a few counts. The J gene is TRBJ1-5, the V gene TRBV4-2; unclear D gene. This CDR3 has 13 residues. CDR1 is LGHNA and CDR2 is YNFKEQ in the germline V gene. Trimming removed 0 bases at V and 5 bases at J, with 5 bases between. The CDR3 DNA is TGTGCCAGCAGCCAAGAGGGGTATCAGCCCCAGCATTTT. This encodes CASSQEGYQPQHF.

V and J are TRBV20-1 and TRBJ2-7, with 9 bases identical to TRBD1. The J segment lost 2 bases and the V segment lost 6 bases, leaving 11 bases of the junction unmatched. The CDR3 covers 15 residues. The germline gives CDR1 DFQATT, CDR2 SNEGSKA (reference sequence). CDR3 in amino acids: CSAELRDRAPYEQYF. For the CDR3, the DNA is TGCAGTGCAGAACTCCGGGACAGGGCTCCCTACGAGCAGTACTTC.

The chain employs TRBV28 and TRBJ1-6; unclear D gene. Germline CDR1 and CDR2: MDHEN and SYDVKM. Between the trimmed V and J ends, which lost 5 bases and 8 bases, there was a span of 16 bases. The CDR3 extends over 15 amino acids. CDR3 bases: TGTGCCAGCAGTCCGGTGACCCGAATGGATTCACCCCTCCACTTT. It yields the protein CASSPVTRMDSPLHF. Together with reference TRBV28 and TRBJ1-6, the CDR3 gives the full variable domain: DVKVTQSSRYLVKRTGEKVFLECVQDMDHENMFWYRQDPGLGLRLIYFSYDVKMKEKGDIPEGYSVSREKKERFSLILESASTNQTSMYLCASSPVTRMDSPLHFGNGTRLTVT.

V is TRBV7-2 and J is TRBJ2-3; D remains unclear. The V end was cut by 0 bases, the J end by 6 bases, with 13 bases between. The CDR3 length is 15 residues. CDR1 and CDR2 (germline): SGHTA, FQGNSA. The CDR3 sequence is CASSLATVFGDTQYF. Written as DNA, the CDR3 is TGTGCCAGCAGCTTAGCGACGGTATTCGGGGATACGCAGTATTTT.

This clonotype was observed a few times. The chain links TRBV20-1 to TRBJ2-7; 10 bases map to TRBD1. Germline V gene sequence: CDR1 DFQATT, CDR2 SNEGSKA (reference sequence). CDR3 size: 13 residues. The J segment lost 1 base and the V segment lost 4 bases, leaving 1 base of the junction unmatched. CDR3 DNA sequence: TGCAGTGCTATGGGACAGGGGTCCTACGAGCAGTACTTC. As protein: CSAMGQGSYEQYF.

The chain carries TRBV6-6 and TRBJ2-4; 7 positions agree with TRBD2. The end of the DNA aligns better with TRBJ2-7, so the J call may be wrong. Germline V gives CDR1 MNHNY, CDR2 SVGAGI (reference sequence). The CDR3 extends over 15 amino acids. This CDR3 is CASSYSTSRGDEQYF. CDR3 nucleotides: TGTGCCAGCAGTTACTCGACTAGCCGGGGGGACGAGCAGTACTTC.